The 11 T cell receptor beta chains below were found in one sample sequenced in a study of blood T cell repertoires in COVID-19. TCRdb keeps only in-frame clones here, not all; method: immunoSEQ multiplex PCR. The sample carries fewer than 350,000 clones, about 90% recorded once. Sequencing input: peripheral blood. Receptors were obtained from a woman under 40 who had recovered from COVID-19.

The table lists this clone with a few counts. The DNA for the CDR3 is TGCGCCAGCAGCCAACCCCCCGAGAATCAGCCCCAGCATTTT. Protein sequence: CASSQPPENQPQHF. The chain employs TRBV4-1 and TRBJ1-5, with D hard to call. The V and J ends lost 2 bases and 4 bases respectively, with 9 bases between them. The CDR3 consists of 14 residues. Germline assignment: CDR1 MGHRA and CDR2 YSYEKL.

This clone was detected a few times. This chain joins TRBV27 and TRBJ2-5, with 8 nucleotides matching TRBD2. The CDR3 runs 14 residues. The germline V gene encodes CDR1 MNHEY and CDR2 SMNVEV (reference sequence). After removal of 3 bases from V and 3 bases from J, the junction contained 3 bases not matched to a gene. The CDR3 DNA sequence: TGTGCCAGCAGTTTGCGTAGCGGGGAAGAGACCCAGTACTTC. The encoded protein is CASSLRSGEETQYF.

J is TRBJ1-2 and V is TRBV3-1 (or the pseudogene TRBV3-2), with D unclear. The V end lost 1 base, the J end lost 3 bases, and 6 bases lay between the germline ends. In germline, CDR1 is LGHDT, CDR2 YNNKEL (reference sequence). This CDR3 has 13 amino acids. The CDR3 sequence: CASSQGQDYGYTF. CDR3 coding DNA: TGTGCCAGCAGCCAAGGGCAGGACTATGGCTACACCTTC.

Concerning this clone: Distinct nucleotide sequences in the sample also encode this CDR3. This CDR3 reads CASSLDGPGSTEAFF. The CDR3 coding sequence is TGCGCCAGCAGCTTGGATGGCCCCGGGAGCACTGAAGCTTTCTTT. The rearrangement joins TRBV5-1 to TRBJ1-1, with D hard to call. V lost 0 bases to trimming and J lost 4 bases, with 13 bases between them. Germline V gene sequence: CDR1 SGHRS, CDR2 YFSETQ. This CDR3 contains 15 residues.

The CDR3 DNA sequence: TGTGCCAGCAGCCAAGTGGGACAGGGGAGATATGGCTACACCTTC. Translation gives CASSQVGQGRYGYTF. The rearrangement links TRBV3-1 (or the pseudogene TRBV3-2) to TRBJ1-2, with 10 bases identical to TRBD1. Trimming removed 1 base from V and 5 bases from J; junction bases left unmatched: 4. Looked up from germline, CDR1 is LGHDT and CDR2 is YNNKEL (reference sequence). The CDR3 has 15 amino acids.

The chain uses TRBV5-6 and TRBJ1-2, with 8 bases identical to TRBD1. Looked up from germline, CDR1 is SGHDT and CDR2 is YYEEEE. V trimming: 4 bases; J trimming: 1 base; junction bases outside the gene matches: 3. CDR3 length: 14 residues. This chain's CDR3 is CASSPGQVNYGYTF. CDR3 in DNA: TGTGCCAGCAGCCCGGGACAGGTTAACTATGGCTACACCTTC.

Remarks on this clone: In the same sample, other DNA sequences code for this CDR3. The gene calls are TRBV29-1 and TRBJ1-5, with D maybe TRBD1 (6 bases). This CDR3 is built from 13 residues. Per the germline V gene, CDR1 is SQVTM and CDR2 is ANQGSEA. Deletions cut 6 bases from V and 0 bases from J, with 9 bases between. The CDR3, as DNA: TGCAGCGTCCGGACAGATAGCAATCAGCCCCAGCATTTT. Translating gives CSVRTDSNQPQHF.

The chain uses TRBV7-6 and TRBJ2-1, with 9 nucleotides matching TRBD2. The CDR3 totals 16 residues. V trimming: 5 bases; J trimming: 2 bases; junction bases outside the gene matches: 7. Germline-derived CDR1 and CDR2 are SGHVS and FNYEAQ. The CDR3: CASSPPRGGAYNEQFF. CDR3 DNA: TGTGCCAGCAGCCCACCGCGGGGGGGCGCCTACAATGAGCAGTTCTTC. The full variable domain, in which reference TRBV7-6 and TRBJ2-1 provide the parts outside the CDR3, is GAGVSQSPRYKVTKRGQDVALRCDPISGHVSLYWYRQALGQGPEFLTYFNYEAQQDKSGLPNDRFSAERPEGSISTLTIQRTEQRDSAMYRCASSPPRGGAYNEQFFGPGTRLTVL.

The chain recombines TRBV28 with TRBJ2-7; unclear D gene. The ends were cut back, 10 bases at V and 5 bases at J, with 12 bases in the middle. CDR1 MDHEN and CDR2 SYDVKM come from the germline V gene. The CDR3 sequence is 11 residues long. CDR3 DNA sequence: TGTGCCACCACGTCCGCGGACGAGCAGTACTTC. Translated: CATTSADEQYF.

The rearrangement links TRBV28 to TRBJ1-2, with D possibly TRBD1 on 6 matching bases. This CDR3 spans 15 amino acids. The V and J ends lost 5 bases and 0 bases respectively, with 13 bases between them. CDR1 is MDHEN and CDR2 is SYDVKM in the germline V gene. The CDR3 protein is CASSAQGLANYGYTF. The CDR3 coding sequence is TGTGCCAGCAGTGCCCAGGGGTTAGCTAACTATGGCTACACCTTC.

The V call is TRBV6-1, the J call TRBJ1-1; 8 bases are shared with TRBD1. The junction had 7 bases not matched to a gene; V was cut back by 3 bases and J by 4 bases. The CDR3 sequence is 15 residues long. Germline CDR1 MNHNS, CDR2 SASEGT. The CDR3 spells CASSDRRTGTTEAFF. CDR3 DNA: TGTGCCAGCAGTGATAGGAGGACAGGGACCACTGAAGCTTTCTTT.